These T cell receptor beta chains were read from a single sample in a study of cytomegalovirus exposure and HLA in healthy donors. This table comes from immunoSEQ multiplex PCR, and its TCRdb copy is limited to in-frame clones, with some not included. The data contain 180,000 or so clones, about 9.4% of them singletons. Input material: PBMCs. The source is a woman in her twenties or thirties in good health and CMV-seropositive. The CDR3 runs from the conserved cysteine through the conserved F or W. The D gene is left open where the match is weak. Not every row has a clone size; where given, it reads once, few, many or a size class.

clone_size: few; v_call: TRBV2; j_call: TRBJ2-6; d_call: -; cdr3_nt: TGTGCCGGGGCCTCTGGGGCCAACGTCCTGACTTTC; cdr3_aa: CAGASGANVLTF
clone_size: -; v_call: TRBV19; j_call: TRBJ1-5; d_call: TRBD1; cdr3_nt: TGTGCCAGTAGCAGAGACAGGGGGTCGAATCAGCCCCAGCATTTT; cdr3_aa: CASSRDRGSNQPQHF
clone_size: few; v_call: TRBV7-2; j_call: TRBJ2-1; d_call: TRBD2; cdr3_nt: TGTGCCAGCAGCACTACTAGCGGGGCCTACAATGAGCAGTTCTTC; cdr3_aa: CASSTTSGAYNEQFF
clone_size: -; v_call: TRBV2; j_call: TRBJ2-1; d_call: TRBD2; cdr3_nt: TGTGCCAGCAGTGTCTTGTCGGGACTGGCGGGAGATCGAAACAATGAGCAGTTCTTC; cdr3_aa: CASSVLSGLAGDRNNEQFF
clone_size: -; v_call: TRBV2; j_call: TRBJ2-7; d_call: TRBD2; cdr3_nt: TGTGCCAGCAGCGAGACTAGCGGTCCCACCTACGAGCAGTACTTC; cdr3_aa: CASSETSGPTYEQYF
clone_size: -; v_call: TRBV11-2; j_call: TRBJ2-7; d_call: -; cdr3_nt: TGTGCCAGCAGCTTGTACTACGAGCAGTACTTC; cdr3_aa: CASSLYYEQYF
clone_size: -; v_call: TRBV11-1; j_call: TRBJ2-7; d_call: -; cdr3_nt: TGTGCCAGCAGGAATGGGAGGGAGCAGTACTTC; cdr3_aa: CASRNGREQYF
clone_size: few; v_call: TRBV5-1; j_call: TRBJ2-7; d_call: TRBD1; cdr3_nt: TGCGCCAGCAGGGACAGGGACCATCCAACCTACGAGCAGTACTTC; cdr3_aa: CASRDRDHPTYEQYF
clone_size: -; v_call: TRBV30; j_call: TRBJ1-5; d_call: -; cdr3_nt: TGTGCCTGGAGCGGGTCAGGGTATCAGCCCCAGCATTTT; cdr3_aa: CAWSGSGYQPQHF
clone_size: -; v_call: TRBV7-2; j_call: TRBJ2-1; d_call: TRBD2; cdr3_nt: TGTGCCAGCAGCCCGGGGGGTGGGAGGCCAACCAATGAGCAGTTCTTC; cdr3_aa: CASSPGGGRPTNEQFF
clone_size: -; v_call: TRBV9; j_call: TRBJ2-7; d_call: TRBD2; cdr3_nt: TGTGCCAGCAGCGTAGGACCTAAGATCGGGCGGGAGGGATACGAGCAGTACTTC; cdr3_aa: CASSVGPKIGREGYEQYF
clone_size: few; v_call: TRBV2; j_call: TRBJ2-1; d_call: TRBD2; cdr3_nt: TGTGCCAGCATTCGGGGACTAGCGGGAACCCGCGAGCAGTTCTTC; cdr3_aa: CASIRGLAGTREQFF
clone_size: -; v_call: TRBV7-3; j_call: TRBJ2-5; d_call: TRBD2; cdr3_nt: TGTGCCAGCACCTCAGGACTAGCGGGAGGCCGGTACCAAGAGACCCAGTACTTC; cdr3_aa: CASTSGLAGGRYQETQYF
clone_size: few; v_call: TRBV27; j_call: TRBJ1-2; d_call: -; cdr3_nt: TGTGCCAGCAGTTTGAGGTGGGAGGGGGAGCGCTATGGCTACACCTTC; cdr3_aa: CASSLRWEGERYGYTF
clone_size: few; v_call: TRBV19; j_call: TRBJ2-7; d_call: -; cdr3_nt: TGTGCCAGTAGTATAGCGGGGACACCCAACTACGAGCAGTACTTC; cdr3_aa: CASSIAGTPNYEQYF
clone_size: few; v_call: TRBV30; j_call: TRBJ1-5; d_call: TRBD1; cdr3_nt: TGTGCCTGGAGGGGGACAGGGGGCCAGCCCCAGCATTTT; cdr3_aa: CAWRGTGGQPQHF
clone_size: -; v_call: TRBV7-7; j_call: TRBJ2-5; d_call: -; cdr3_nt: TGTGCCAGCAGCTTGGTAGATTACCAAGAGACCCAGTACTTC; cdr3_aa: CASSLVDYQETQYF
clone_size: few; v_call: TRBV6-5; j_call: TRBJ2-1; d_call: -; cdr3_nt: TGTGCCAGCAGTTACGGTTCTGGGTGGGCTCACAATGAGCAGTTCTTC; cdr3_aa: CASSYGSGWAHNEQFF
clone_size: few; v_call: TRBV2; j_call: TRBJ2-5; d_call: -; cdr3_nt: TGTGCCAGCACCAGGGGTGGCCAAGAGACCCAGTACTTC; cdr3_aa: CASTRGGQETQYF
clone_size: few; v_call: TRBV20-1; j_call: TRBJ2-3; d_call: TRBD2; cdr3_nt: TGCAGTGGGCTAGCGGAAGTCAGACAGTATTTT; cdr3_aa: CSGLAEVRQYF
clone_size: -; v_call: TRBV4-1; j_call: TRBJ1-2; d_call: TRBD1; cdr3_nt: TGCGCCAGCAGCGACGCCCAGGGTACAGGGGACTATGGCTACACCTTC; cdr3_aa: CASSDAQGTGDYGYTF
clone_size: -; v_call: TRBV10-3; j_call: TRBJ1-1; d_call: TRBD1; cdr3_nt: TGTGCCACCTCGACAGGGATCGACACTGAAGCTTTCTTT; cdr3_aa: CATSTGIDTEAFF
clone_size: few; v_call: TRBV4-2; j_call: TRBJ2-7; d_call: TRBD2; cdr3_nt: TGTGCCAGCAGCCAGGCTAGCGGGAGGTTGCACGAGCAGTACTTC; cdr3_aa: CASSQASGRLHEQYF
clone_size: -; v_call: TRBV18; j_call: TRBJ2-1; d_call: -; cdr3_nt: TGTGCCAGCTCACCATCGAGCGCGGCACGGAATGAGCAGTTCTTC; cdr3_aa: CASSPSSAARNEQFF
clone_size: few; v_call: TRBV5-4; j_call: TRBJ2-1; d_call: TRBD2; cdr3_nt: TGTGCCAGCAGCTTGGGGGGGGGTTACAATGAGCAGTTCTTC; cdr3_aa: CASSLGGGYNEQFF
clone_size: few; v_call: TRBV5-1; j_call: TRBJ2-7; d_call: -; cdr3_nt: TGCGCCAGCAGCTCTACTATAGGCTCCTACGAGCAGTACTTC; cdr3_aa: CASSSTIGSYEQYF
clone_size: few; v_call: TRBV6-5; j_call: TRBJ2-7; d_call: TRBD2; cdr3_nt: TGTGCCAGCAGTTCCCATTCTAGCGGGAGCGGGGAGCAGTACTTC; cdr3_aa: CASSSHSSGSGEQYF
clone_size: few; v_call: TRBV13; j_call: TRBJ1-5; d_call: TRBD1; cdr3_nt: TGTGCCAGCAGCTTAGGAGGACAGGGCCAGGGACAGCCCCAGCATTTT; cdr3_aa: CASSLGGQGQGQPQHF
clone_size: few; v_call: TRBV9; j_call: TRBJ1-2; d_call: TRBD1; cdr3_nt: TGTGCCAGCAGCCCTCAGGACAGGGGGTCACAGGGCTACACCTTC; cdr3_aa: CASSPQDRGSQGYTF
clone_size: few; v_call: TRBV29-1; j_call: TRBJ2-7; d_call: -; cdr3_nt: TGCAGCGTTGAAGATCGAGCGACTCCCGAGCAGTACTTC; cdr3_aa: CSVEDRATPEQYF
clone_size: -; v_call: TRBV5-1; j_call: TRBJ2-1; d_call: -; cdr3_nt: TGCGCCAGCAGCTGGGGGACTCCAAGGGGCGAGCAGTTCTTC; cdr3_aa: CASSWGTPRGEQFF
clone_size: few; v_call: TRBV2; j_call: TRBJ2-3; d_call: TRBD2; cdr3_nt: TGTGCCAGCAGTGACGGACTAGCGGGAGATACGCAGTATTTT; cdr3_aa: CASSDGLAGDTQYF
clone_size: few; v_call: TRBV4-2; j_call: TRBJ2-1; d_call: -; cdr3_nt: TGTGCCAGCAGCCAAGACGTCGGGAGCTCCTACAATGAGCAGTTCTTC; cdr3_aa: CASSQDVGSSYNEQFF
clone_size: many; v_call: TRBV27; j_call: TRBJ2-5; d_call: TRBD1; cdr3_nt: TGTGCCAGCAAGAGGGGGACAGGGGAAGAGACCCAGTACTTC; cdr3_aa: CASKRGTGEETQYF
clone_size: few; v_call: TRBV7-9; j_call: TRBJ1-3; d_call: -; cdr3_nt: TGTGCCAGCAGCTTAAGCAGAAACACCATATATTTT; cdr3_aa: CASSLSRNTIYF
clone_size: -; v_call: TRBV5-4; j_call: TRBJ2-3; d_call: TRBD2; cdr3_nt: TGTGCCAGCAGCTTCGGACTAGGCACAGATACGCAGTATTTT; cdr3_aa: CASSFGLGTDTQYF
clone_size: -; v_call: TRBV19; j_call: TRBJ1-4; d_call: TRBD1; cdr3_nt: TGTGCCAGTATGGACAGGGGGCCCCCTGGGGCTAATGAAAAACTGTTTTTT; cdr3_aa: CASMDRGPPGANEKLFF
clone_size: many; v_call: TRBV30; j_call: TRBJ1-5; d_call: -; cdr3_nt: TGTGCCTGGAGTGTACAGGCTGCTAGCAATCAGCCCCAGCATTTT; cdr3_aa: CAWSVQAASNQPQHF
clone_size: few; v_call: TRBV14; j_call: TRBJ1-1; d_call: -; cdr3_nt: TGTGCCAGCAGCCAACTAGGGGGGGCACGGGCTTTTTTT; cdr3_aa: CASSQLGGARAFF
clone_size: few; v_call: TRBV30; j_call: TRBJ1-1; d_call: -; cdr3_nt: TGTGCCTGGAGTCCTGACAGAAACACTGAAGCTTTCTTT; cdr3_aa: CAWSPDRNTEAFF
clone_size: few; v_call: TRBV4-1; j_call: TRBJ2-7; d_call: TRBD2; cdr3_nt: TGCGCCAGCAGCCAAGACCGACTAGCGGGCTACGAGCAGTACTTC; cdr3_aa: CASSQDRLAGYEQYF
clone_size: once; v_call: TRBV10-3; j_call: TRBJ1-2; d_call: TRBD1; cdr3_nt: TGTGCCATCAACGACAGGGGATATGGCTACACCTTC; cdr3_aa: CAINDRGYGYTF
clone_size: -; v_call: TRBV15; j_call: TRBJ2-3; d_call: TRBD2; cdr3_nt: TGTGCCACCAGCAGCCCGGGACTAGCGGGGGCGCGAGATACGCAGTATTTT; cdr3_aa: CATSSPGLAGARDTQYF
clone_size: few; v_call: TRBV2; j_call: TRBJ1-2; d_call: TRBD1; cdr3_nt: TGTGCCACTCACGGGCAGGGGGACGCCAACTATGGCTACACCTTC; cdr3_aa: CATHGQGDANYGYTF